This T cell receptor (beta chain) was documented in a study of T-cell memory formation after mild COVID-19. Findings of the study overall: There were some responding clones in pre-infection memory, which suggested that cross-reactive memory had joined.

5'RACE with constant-segment primers yielded barcoded, UMI-tagged TCR alpha and TCR beta cDNA libraries. TCRdb called the 5' RACE reads again in MiXCR, with one record for every CDR3 protein. In the table there are over 300,000 distinct CDR3 sequences, around a fifth of which are singletons. In its sample, this clonotype was seen a few times. Its matching antigen is unknown. Germline loops: CDR1 SGHNT, CDR2 YYREEE (reference sequence). V lost 3 bases, J lost 4 bases, and 10 bases lay in between. This CDR3 is 13 amino acids long. The chain recombines TRBV5-4 with TRBJ1-1; no firm D call. This clonotype originated in a man in his late teens or twenties who had mild COVID-19 (a few samples of this study predate the infection). Cell type and time point are not known. The source material was PBMCs or a T cell subset sorted from them (not recorded which). DNA for the CDR3: TGTGCCAGCAGCTCCGACCGCCTCACTGAAGCTTTCTTT. Translating it yields CASSSDRLTEAFF. The full variable domain, rest sourced from reference TRBV5-4 and TRBJ1-1, is ETGVTQSPTHLIKTRGQQVTLRCSSQSGHNTVSWYQQALGQGPQFIFQYYREEENGRGNFPPRFSGLQFPNYSSELNVNALELDDSALYLCASSSDRLTEAFFGQGTRLTVV.